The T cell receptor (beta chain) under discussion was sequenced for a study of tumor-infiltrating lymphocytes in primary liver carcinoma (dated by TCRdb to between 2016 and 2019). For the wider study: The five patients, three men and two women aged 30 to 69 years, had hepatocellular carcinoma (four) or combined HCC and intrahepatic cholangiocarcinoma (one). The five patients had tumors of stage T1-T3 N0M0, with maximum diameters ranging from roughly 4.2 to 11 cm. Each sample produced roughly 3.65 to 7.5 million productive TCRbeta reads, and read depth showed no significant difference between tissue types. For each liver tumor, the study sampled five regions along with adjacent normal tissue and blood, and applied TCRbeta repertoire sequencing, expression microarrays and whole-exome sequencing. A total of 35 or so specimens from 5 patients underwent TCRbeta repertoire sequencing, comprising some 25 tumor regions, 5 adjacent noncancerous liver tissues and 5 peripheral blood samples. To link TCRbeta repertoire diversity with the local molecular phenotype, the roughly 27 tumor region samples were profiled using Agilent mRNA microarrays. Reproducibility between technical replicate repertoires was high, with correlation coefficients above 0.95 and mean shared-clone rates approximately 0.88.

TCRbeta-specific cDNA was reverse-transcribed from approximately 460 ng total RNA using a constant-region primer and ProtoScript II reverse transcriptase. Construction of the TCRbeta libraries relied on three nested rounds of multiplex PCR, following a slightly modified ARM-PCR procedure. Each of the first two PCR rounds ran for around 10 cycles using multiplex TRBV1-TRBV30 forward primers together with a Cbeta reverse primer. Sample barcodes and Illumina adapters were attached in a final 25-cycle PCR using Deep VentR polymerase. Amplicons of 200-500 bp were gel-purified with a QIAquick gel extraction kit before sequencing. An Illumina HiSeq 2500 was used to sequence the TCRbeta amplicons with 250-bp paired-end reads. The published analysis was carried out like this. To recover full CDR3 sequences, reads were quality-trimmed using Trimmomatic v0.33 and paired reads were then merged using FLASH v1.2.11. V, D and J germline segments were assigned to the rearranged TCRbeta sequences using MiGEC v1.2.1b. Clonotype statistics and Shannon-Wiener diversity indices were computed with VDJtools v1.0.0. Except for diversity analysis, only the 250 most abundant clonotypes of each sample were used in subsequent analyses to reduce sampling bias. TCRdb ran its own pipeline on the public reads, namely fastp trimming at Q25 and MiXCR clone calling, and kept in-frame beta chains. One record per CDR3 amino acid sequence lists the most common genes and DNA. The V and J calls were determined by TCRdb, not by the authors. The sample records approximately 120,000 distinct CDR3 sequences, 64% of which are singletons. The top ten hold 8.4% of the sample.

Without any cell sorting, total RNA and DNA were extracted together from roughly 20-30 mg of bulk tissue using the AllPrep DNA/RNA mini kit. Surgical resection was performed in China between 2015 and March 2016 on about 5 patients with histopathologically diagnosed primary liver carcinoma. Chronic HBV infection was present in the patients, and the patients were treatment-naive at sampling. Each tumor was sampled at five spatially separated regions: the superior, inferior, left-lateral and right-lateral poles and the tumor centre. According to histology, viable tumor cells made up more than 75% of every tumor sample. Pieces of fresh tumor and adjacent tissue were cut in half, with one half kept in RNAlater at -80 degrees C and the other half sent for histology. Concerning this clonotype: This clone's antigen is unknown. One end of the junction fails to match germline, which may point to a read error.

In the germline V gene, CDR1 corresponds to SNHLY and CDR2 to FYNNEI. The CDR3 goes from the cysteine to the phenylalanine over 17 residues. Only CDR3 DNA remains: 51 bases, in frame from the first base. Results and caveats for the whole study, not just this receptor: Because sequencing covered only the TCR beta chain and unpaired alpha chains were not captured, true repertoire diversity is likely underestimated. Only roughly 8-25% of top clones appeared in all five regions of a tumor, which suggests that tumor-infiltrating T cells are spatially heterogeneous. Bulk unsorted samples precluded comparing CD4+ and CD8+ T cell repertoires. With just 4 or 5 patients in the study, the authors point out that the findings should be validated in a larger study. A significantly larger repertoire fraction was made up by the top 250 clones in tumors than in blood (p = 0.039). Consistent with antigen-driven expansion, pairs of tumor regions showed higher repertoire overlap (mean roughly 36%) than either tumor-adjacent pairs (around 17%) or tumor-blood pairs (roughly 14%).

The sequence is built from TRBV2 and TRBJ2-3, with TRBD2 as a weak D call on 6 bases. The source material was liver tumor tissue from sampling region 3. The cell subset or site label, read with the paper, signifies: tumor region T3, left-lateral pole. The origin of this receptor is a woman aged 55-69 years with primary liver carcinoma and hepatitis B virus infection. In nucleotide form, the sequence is TGTGTCAGCAGTACCGTCGCGAGCAGCGGGAGCACAGATACGCAGTATTTT. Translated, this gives CVSSTVASSGSTDTQYF.